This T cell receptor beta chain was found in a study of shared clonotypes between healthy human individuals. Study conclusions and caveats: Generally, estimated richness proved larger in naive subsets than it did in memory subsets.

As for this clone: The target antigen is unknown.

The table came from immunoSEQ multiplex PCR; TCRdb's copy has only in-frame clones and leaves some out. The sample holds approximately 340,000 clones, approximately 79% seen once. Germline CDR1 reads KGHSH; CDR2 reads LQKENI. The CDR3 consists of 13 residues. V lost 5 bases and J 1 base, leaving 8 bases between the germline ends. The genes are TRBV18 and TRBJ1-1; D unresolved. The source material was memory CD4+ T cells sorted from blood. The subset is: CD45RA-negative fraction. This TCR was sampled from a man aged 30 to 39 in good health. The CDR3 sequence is CASSEQTNTEAFF. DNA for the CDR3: TGTGCCAGCTCAGAACAAACGAACACTGAAGCTTTCTTT.